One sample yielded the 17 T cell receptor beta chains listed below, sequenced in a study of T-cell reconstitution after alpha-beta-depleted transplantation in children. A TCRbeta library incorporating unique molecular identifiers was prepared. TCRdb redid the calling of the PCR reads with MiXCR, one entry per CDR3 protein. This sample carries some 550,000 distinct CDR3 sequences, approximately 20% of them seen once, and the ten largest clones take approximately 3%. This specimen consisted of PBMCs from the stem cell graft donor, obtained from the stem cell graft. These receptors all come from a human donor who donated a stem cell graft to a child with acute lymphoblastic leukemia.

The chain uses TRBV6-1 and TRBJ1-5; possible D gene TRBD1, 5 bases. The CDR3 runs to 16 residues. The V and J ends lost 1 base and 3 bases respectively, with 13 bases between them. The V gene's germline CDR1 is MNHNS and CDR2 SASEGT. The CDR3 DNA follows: TGTGCCAGCAGTGAAGAAGGGGACGGAGACAATCAGCCCCAGCATTTT. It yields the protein CASSEEGDGDNQPQHF.

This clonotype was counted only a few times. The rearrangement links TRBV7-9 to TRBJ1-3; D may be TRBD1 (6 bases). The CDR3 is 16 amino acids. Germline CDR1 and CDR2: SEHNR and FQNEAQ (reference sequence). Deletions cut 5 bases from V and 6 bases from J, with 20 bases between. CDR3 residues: CASSLPGSGAQNTIYF. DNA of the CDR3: TGTGCCAGCAGCCTCCCGGGGTCGGGGGCCCAAAACACCATATATTTT.

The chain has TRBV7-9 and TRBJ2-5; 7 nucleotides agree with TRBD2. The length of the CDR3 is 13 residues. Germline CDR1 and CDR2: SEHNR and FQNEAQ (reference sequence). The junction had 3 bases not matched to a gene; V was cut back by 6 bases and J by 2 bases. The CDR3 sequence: CASRHGGQETQYF. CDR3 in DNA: TGTGCCAGCAGACACGGGGGGCAAGAGACCCAGTACTTC.

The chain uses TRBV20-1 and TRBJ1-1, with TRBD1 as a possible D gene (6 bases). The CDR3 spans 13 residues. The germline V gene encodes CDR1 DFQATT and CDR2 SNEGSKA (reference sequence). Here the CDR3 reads CRIPDRLNTEAFF. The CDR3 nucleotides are TGCAGGATTCCAGACAGGTTAAACACTGAAGCTTTCTTT.

The CDR3 DNA sequence: TGTGCCAGCAGTTACTCCACCACGGGGGCCTACGAGCAGTACTTC. It translates to CASSYSTTGAYEQYF. The V call is TRBV6-5, the J call TRBJ2-7, with D perhaps TRBD2 (6 bases). This CDR3 region has 15 residues. Germline V lookup: CDR1 MNHEY, CDR2 SVGAGI. V was trimmed by 0 bases and J by 2 bases, leaving 11 bases between them.

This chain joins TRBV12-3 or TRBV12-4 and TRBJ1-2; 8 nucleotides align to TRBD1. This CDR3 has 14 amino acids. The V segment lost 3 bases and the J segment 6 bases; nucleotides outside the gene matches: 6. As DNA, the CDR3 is TGTGCCAGCAGTTTCTTCCAGGGGGCCGATGGCTACACCTTC. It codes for CASSFFQGADGYTF.

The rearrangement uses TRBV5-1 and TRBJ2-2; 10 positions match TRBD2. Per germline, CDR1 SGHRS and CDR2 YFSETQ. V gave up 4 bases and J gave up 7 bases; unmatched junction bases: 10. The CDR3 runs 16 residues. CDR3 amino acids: CASSDKTSGYLGELFF. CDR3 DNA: TGCGCCAGCAGCGATAAGACTAGCGGGTACCTCGGGGAGCTGTTTTTT.

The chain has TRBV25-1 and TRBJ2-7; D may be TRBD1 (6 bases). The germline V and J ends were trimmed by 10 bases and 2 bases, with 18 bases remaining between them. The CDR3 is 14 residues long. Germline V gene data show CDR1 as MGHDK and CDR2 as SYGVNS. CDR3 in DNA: TGTGCCACCATTTTACATGAGGGGGCCTACGAGCAGTACTTC. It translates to CATILHEGAYEQYF.

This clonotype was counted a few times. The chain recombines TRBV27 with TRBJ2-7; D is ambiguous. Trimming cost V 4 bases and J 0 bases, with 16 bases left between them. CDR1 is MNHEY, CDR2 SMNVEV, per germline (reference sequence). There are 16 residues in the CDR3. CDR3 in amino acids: CASSSITPGFSYEQYF. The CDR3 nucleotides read TGTGCCAGCAGTTCTATAACCCCAGGATTCTCCTACGAGCAGTACTTC.

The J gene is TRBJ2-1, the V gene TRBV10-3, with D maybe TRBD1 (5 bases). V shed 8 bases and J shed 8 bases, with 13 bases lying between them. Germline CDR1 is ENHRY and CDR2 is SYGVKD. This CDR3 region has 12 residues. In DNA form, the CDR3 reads TGTGCCATCGCATTCAGGGATCATGAGCAGTTCTTC. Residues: CAIAFRDHEQFF.

The CDR3 region is CAISVGTGAYEQYF. In DNA form, the CDR3 reads TGTGCCATCAGTGTAGGGACAGGGGCCTACGAGCAGTACTTC. J is TRBJ2-7 and V is TRBV10-3; 10 bases map to TRBD1. This CDR3 comprises 14 residues. The V gene's germline CDR1 is ENHRY and CDR2 SYGVKD. With 4 bases clipped from V and 2 bases from J, the junction kept 2 bases outside the gene matches.

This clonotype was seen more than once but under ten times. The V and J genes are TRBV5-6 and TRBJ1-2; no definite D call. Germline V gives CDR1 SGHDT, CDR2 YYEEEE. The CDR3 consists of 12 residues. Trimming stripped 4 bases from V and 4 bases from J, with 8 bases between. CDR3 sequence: CASSTGGYGYTF. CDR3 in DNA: TGTGCCAGCAGCACCGGTGGCTATGGCTACACCTTC.

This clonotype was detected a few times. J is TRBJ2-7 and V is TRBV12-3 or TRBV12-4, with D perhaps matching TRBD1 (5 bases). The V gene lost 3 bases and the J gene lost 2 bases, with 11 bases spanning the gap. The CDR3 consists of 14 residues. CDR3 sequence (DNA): TGTGCCAGCAGTTTCGCCAGGGTTGCCTACGAGCAGTACTTC. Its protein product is CASSFARVAYEQYF.

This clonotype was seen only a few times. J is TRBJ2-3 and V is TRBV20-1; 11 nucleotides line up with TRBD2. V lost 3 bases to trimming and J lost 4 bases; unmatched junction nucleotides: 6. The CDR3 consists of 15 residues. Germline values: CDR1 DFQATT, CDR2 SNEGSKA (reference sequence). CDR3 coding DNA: TGCAGTGCTAGGGTTAGCGGGAGGGCCCCAGATACGCAGTATTTT. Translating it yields CSARVSGRAPDTQYF.

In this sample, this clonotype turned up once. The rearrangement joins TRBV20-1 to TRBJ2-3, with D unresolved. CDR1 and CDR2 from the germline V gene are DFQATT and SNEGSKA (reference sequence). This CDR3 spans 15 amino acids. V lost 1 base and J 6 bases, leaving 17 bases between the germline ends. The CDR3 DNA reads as TGCAGTGCTAGAGGGGGTACTGGGGTGAGGGATACGCAGTATTTT. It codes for CSARGGTGVRDTQYF.

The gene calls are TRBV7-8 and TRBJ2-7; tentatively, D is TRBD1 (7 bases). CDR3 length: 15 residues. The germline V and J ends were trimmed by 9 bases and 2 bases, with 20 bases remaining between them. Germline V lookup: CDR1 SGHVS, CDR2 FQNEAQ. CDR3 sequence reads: CASLTGDSLTYEQYF. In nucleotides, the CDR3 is TGTGCCAGTCTAACGGGGGACAGCCTCACCTACGAGCAGTACTTC.

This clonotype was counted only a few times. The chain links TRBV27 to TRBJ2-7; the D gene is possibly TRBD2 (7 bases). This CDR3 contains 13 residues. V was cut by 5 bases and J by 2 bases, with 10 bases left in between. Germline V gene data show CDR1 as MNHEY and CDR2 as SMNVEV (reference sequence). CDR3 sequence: CASSGGGPYEQYF. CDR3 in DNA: TGTGCCAGCAGTGGGGGGGGGCCCTACGAGCAGTACTTC.